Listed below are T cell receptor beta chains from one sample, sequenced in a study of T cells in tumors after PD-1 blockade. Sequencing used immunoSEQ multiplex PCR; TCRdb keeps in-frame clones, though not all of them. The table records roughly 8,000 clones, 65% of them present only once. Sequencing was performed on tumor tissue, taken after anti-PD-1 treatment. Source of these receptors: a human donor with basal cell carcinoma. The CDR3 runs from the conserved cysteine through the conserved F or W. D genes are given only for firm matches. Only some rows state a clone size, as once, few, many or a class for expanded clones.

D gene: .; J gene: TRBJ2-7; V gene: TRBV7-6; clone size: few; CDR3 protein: CASSLAQGLNEQYF; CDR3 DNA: TGTGCCAGCAGCTTAGCGCAGGGCTTGAACGAGCAGTACTTC
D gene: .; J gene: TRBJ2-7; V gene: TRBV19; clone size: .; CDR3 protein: CASSTDRWGEQYF; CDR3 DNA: TGTGCCAGTAGTACCGACAGGTGGGGCGAGCAGTACTTC
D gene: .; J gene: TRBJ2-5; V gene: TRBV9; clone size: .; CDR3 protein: CASSVDWTQQETQYF; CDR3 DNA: TGTGCCAGCAGCGTAGATTGGACACAGCAAGAGACCCAGTACTTC
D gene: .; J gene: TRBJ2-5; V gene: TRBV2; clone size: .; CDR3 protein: CASSGRRVPQETQYF; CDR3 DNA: TGTGCCAGCAGTGGTAGACGGGTTCCGCAAGAGACCCAGTACTTC
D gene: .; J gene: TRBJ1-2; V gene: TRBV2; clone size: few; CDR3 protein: CASSERWGYTF; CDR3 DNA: TGTGCCAGCAGTGAGAGGTGGGGCTACACCTTC
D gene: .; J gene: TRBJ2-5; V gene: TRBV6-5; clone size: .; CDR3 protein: CASSYVRTETQYF; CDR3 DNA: TGTGCCAGCAGTTACGTGAGGACGGAGACCCAGTACTTC
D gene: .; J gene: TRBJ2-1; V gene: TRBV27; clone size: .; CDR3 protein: CASKGSSYNEQFF; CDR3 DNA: TGTGCCAGCAAGGGGAGCTCCTACAATGAGCAGTTCTTC
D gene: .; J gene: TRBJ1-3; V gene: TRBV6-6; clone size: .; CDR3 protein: CASSYVDSSGNTIYF; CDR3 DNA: TGTGCCAGCAGTTACGTGGATAGCTCTGGAAACACCATATATTTT
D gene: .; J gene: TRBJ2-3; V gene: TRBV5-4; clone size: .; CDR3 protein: CASSKQTDTQYF; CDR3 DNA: TGTGCCAGCAGTAAGCAAACAGATACGCAGTATTTT
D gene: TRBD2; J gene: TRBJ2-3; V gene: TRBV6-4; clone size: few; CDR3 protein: CASSDSSGETDTQYF; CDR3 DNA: TGTGCCAGCAGTGACTCTAGCGGGGAAACAGATACGCAGTATTTT
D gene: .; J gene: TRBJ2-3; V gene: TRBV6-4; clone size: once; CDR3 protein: CASSDSNIETDTQYF; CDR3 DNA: TGTGCCAGCAGTGACTCGAACATTGAAACAGATACGCAGTATTTT
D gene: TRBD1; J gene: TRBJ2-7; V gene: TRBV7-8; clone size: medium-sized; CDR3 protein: CASSMKWTGVHHLYEQYF; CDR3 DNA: TGTGCCAGCAGTATGAAGTGGACAGGGGTCCATCACCTCTACGAGCAGTACTTC
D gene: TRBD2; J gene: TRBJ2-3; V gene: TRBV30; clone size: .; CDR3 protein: CAWGGTSRTDTQYF; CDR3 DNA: TGTGCATGGGGCGGGACTAGTCGAACAGATACGCAGTATTTT
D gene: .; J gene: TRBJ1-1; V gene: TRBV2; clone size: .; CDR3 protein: CASSGGARIADTEAFF; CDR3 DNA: TGTGCCAGCAGTGGGGGGGCCCGAATTGCGGACACTGAAGCTTTCTTT
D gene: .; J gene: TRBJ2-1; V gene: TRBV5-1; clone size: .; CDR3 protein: CASNSRAGSYNEQFF; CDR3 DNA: TGCGCCAGCAATTCTCGTGCGGGCTCCTACAATGAGCAGTTCTTC
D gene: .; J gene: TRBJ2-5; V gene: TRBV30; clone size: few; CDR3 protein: CAWSVSGGTQYF; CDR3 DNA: TGTGCCTGGAGTGTATCAGGTGGGACCCAGTACTTC
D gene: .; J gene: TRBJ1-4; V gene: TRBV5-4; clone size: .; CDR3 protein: CASSFRGNEKLFF; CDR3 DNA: TGTGCCAGCAGCTTCCGAGGCAATGAAAAACTGTTTTTT
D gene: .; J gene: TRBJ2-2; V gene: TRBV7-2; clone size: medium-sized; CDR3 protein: CASSLVGGAAPGELFF; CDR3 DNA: TGTGCCAGCAGCTTAGTAGGCGGGGCCGCGCCCGGGGAGCTGTTTTTT
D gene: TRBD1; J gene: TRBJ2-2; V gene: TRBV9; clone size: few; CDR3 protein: CASSIGQGRSTGELFF; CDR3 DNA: TGTGCCAGCAGCATCGGACAGGGTCGGAGCACCGGGGAGCTGTTTTTT
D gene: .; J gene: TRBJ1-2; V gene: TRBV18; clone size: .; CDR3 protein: CASSLGTPVDGYTF; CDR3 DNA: TGTGCCAGCTCACTGGGTACACCCGTAGATGGCTACACCTTC
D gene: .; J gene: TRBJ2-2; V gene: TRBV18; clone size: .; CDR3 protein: CASSRTVANTGELFF; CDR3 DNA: TGTGCCAGCTCAAGGACAGTCGCGAACACCGGGGAGCTGTTTTTT
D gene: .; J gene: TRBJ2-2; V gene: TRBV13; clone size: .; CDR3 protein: CASSIRTRTGELFF; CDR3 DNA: TGTGCCAGCAGCATCCGGACACGTACCGGGGAGCTGTTTTTT
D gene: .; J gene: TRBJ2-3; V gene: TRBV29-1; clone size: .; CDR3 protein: CSVEMSTDTQYF; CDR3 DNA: TGCAGCGTTGAAATGAGCACAGATACGCAGTATTTT
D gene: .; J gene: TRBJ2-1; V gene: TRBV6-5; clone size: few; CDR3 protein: CASRAGAHNEQFF; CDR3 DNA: TGTGCCAGCAGAGCCGGGGCCCACAATGAGCAGTTCTTC
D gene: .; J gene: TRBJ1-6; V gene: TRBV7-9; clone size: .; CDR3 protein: CASSPDSNSPLHF; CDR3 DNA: TGTGCCAGCAGCCCGGACAGCAATTCACCCCTCCACTTT
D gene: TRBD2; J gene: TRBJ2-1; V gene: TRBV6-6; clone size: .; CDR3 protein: CASSPSRLAGGPSSYNEQFF; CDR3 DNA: TGTGCCAGCAGTCCCTCCCGTCTCGCGGGGGGGCCGAGCTCCTACAATGAGCAGTTCTTC
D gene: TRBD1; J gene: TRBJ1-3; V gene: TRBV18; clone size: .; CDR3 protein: CASSHDYPGTGSFISGNTIYF; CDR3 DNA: TGTGCCAGCTCACACGACTACCCCGGGACAGGGTCATTTATCTCTGGAAACACCATATATTTT
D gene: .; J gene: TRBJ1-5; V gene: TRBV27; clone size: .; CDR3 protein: CASSLGGQYYQPQHF; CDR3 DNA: TGTGCCAGCAGTTTAGGAGGACAGTATTATCAGCCCCAGCATTTT
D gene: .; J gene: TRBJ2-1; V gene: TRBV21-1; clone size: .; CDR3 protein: CASSKVDLRDEQFF; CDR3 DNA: TGTGCCAGCAGCAAAGTTGACCTGCGAGATGAGCAGTTCTTC
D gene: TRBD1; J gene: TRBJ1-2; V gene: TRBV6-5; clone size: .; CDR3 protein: CASLRWTGRHGYTF; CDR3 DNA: TGTGCCAGTCTTCGCTGGACAGGGAGGCATGGCTACACCTTC
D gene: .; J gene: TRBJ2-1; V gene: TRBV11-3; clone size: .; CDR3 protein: CASTLFPDTNGNEQFF; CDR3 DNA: TGTGCCAGCACCCTATTCCCTGACACCAACGGGAATGAGCAGTTCTTC
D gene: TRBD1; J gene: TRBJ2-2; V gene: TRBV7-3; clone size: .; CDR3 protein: CASSFEGQGWGGELFF; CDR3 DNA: TGTGCCAGCAGCTTCGAAGGACAGGGCTGGGGCGGGGAGCTGTTTTTT
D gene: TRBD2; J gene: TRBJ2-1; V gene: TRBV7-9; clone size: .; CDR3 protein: CASSNQLAGGQFF; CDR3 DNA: TGTGCCAGCAGCAACCAACTAGCGGGGGGACAGTTCTTC
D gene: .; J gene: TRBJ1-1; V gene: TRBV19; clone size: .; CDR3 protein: CASSIGVLSLEAFF; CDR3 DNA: TGTGCCAGTAGTATCGGGGTCCTCTCTCTTGAAGCTTTCTTT
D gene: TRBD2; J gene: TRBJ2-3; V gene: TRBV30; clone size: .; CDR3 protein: CAWSLSGGRADTQYF; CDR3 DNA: TGTGCCTGGAGTCTAAGCGGGGGGAGGGCAGATACGCAGTATTTT
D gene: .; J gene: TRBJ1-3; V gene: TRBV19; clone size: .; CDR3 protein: CASSIMLGGNTIYF; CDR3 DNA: TGTGCCAGTAGTATTATGCTGGGTGGAAACACCATATATTTT
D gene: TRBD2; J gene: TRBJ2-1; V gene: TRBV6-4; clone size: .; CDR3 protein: CASSELASGGANEQFF; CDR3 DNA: TGTGCCAGCAGTGAATTGGCTAGCGGGGGGGCCAATGAGCAGTTCTTC
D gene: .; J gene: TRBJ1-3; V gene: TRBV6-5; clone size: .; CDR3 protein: CASSTQELSGNTIYF; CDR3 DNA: TGTGCCAGCAGTACACAGGAGCTCTCTGGAAACACCATATATTTT
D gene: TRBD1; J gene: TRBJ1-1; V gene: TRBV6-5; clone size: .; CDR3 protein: CASSYSRGLRDTEAFF; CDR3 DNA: TGTGCCAGCAGTTACTCAAGGGGGCTCAGGGACACTGAAGCTTTCTTT
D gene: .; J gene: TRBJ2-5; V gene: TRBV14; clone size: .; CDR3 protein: CASSLPYRGGQETQYF; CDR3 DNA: TGTGCCAGCAGCCTCCCCTACAGAGGGGGTCAAGAGACCCAGTACTTC
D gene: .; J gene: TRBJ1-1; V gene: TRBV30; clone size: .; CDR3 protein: CAWSAGQSMNTEAFF; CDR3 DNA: TGTGCCTGGAGTGCCGGACAGAGCATGAACACTGAAGCTTTCTTT
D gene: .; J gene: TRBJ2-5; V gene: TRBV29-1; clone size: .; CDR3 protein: CSVDLQAQETQYF; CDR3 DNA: TGCAGCGTTGATCTTCAGGCTCAAGAGACCCAGTACTTC
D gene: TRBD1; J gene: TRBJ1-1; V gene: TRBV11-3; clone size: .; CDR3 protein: CASSLRTGARSSAFF; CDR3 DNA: TGTGCCAGCAGCCTCCGGACAGGAGCTCGGTCTTCAGCTTTCTTT
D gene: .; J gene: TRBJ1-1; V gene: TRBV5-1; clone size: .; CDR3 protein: CASSRGGLTTEAFF; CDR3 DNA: TGCGCCAGCAGCCGGGGGGGCCTGACGACTGAAGCTTTCTTT
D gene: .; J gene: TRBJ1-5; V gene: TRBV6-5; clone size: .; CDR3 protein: CASSRVLGGNQPQHF; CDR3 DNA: TGTGCCAGCAGCAGGGTTCTTGGGGGCAATCAGCCCCAGCATTTT
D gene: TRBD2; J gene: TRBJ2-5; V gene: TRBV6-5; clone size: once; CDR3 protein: CASSRAGGPEETQYF; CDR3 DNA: TGTGCCAGCAGTAGAGCGGGGGGGCCGGAGGAGACCCAGTACTTC